The rows below give T cell receptor beta chains drawn from one sample of a study of siplizumab effects on memory and regulatory T cells. Only in-frame clones appear in the TCRdb table, and some are missing; sequencing was by immunoSEQ multiplex PCR. The repertoire holds about 100,000 clones, with about nine tenths as singletons. What was sequenced was CD4+ T cells sorted from blood. Source of these receptors: a human donor in good health. Some clones in this sample may be carry-over from other donors' samples. The CDR3 runs from the conserved cysteine through the conserved F or W. D genes are given only for firm matches. Some rows mark clone size as missing; the rest say once, few, many or name a class of expanded clone.

>TRBV29-1|NA|TRBJ1-4|NA
TGCAGCGTTGAACTGGGTTCAAAACTGTTTTTT
CSVELGSKLFF
>TRBV19|NA|TRBJ1-2|NA
TGTGCCAGTACCCTCGGACGTGGCTATGGCTACACCTTC
CASTLGRGYGYTF
>TRBV7-8|NA|TRBJ2-1|TRBD2
TGTGCCAGCAGCTTATCGGGCATAGCGGGAGACTATGAGCAGTTCTTC
CASSLSGIAGDYEQFF
>TRBV20-1|NA|TRBJ1-1|NA
TGCAGTGCTCAACAGATGACTGAAGCTTTCTTT
CSAQQMTEAFF
>TRBV27|NA|TRBJ2-7|TRBD2
TGTGCCAGCAGTTTCCGGACTAGCGGGAAAACCTCGAGCGAGCAGTACTTC
CASSFRTSGKTSSEQYF
>TRBV6-1|NA|TRBJ1-1|NA
TGTGCCAGCAGTGTTGGTAACACTGAAGCTTTCTTT
CASSVGNTEAFF
>TRBV4-1|NA|TRBJ2-1|TRBD2
TGCGCCAGCAGCCATCTCCCGGTGCTAGCGGACTCCTACAATGAGCAGTTCTTC
CASSHLPVLADSYNEQFF
>TRBV11-3|NA|TRBJ2-1|TRBD2
TGTGCCAGCAGCACCAGCTCCGGACTAGCGGGAAGGAGTGAGCAGTTCTTC
CASSTSSGLAGRSEQFF
>TRBV6-6|NA|TRBJ2-5|TRBD2
TGTGCCAGCAGTTACTGGCCGCCGGGACTAGTAGAGACCCAGTACTTC
CASSYWPPGLVETQYF
>TRBV15|NA|TRBJ2-7|TRBD2
TGTGCCACCAGCAGAGCCCGCCGAACTAGCGGGTTTTACGAGCAGTACTTC
CATSRARRTSGFYEQYF
>TRBV7-9|NA|TRBJ1-5|TRBD1
TGTGCCAGCAGCTTGACAGGGACACAGCCCCAGCATTTT
CASSLTGTQPQHF
>TRBV6-6|NA|TRBJ1-5|NA
TGTGCCAGCAGTTACGAGTTCCATAGCAATCAGCCCCAGCATTTT
CASSYEFHSNQPQHF
>TRBV7-3|NA|TRBJ1-2|TRBD1
TGTGCCAGCAGCGCGGGACAGGTGAACTATGGCTACACCTTC
CASSAGQVNYGYTF
>TRBV7-8|NA|TRBJ1-5|NA
TGTGCCAGCAGCGGGCTCGGGGGATATAATCAGCCCCAGCATTTT
CASSGLGGYNQPQHF
>TRBV18|NA|TRBJ1-3|NA
TGTGCCAGCTCACCACTTCGAGGGGACTACTCTGGAAACACCATATATTTT
CASSPLRGDYSGNTIYF
>TRBV5-6|once|TRBJ2-1|NA
TGTGCCAGCAGCTTATTAGCGCGCTCCTACAATGAGCAGTTCTTC
CASSLLARSYNEQFF
>TRBV6-5|NA|TRBJ2-2|TRBD2
TGTGCCAGCGTTGACGGGAGGTGGGACGGGGAGCTGTTTTTT
CASVDGRWDGELFF
>TRBV29-1|few|TRBJ1-4|NA
TGCAGCGCTATGTGGGCAACTAATGAAAAACTGTTTTTT
CSAMWATNEKLFF
>TRBV7-9|NA|TRBJ2-5|NA
TGTGCCAGCAGCCGCAATCCATCCCCAGGGGAGACCCAGTACTTC
CASSRNPSPGETQYF
>TRBV10-3|NA|TRBJ2-2|NA
TGTGCCCCGGCTTATAGGAGAAAAAAACACCGGGGAGCTGTTTTT
CAPAYRRKKHRGAVF
>TRBV5-1|once|TRBJ2-7|NA
TGCGCCAGCAGCTTGGTTGAGGGGGAGGGGCTCTACGAGCAGTACTTC
CASSLVEGEGLYEQYF
>TRBV28|NA|TRBJ2-3|TRBD2
TGTGCCAGCAGTCCGGCTAGCGGGCGCACAGATACGCAGTATTTT
CASSPASGRTDTQYF
>TRBV29-1|few|TRBJ1-3|NA
TGCAGCGCCCGTCTGGGCTCTGGAAACACCATATATTTT
CSARLGSGNTIYF
>TRBV9|NA|TRBJ1-2|TRBD1
TGTGCCAGCAGCGCCCGGCCGACAGGGCTCCCTGGCTACACCTTC
CASSARPTGLPGYTF
>TRBV6-1|NA|TRBJ2-7|TRBD1
TGTGCCACCTACAGGCCCGGACAGGGGGCCTACGAGCAGTACTTC
CATYRPGQGAYEQYF
>TRBV6-5|NA|TRBJ2-5|TRBD1
TGTGCCAGCAGTTCCCCAAGACAGGGGCAGGGGGAGACCCAGTACTTC
CASSSPRQGQGETQYF
>TRBV7-3|NA|TRBJ2-1|NA
TGTGCCAGCAGCCTCTCTAGTAAGGGAAGGAATGAGCAGTTCTTC
CASSLSSKGRNEQFF
>TRBV6-9|NA|TRBJ2-2|TRBD1
TGTGCCAGCAGTTACCCGCGGACAGGAAACGGGGAGCTGTTTTTT
CASSYPRTGNGELFF